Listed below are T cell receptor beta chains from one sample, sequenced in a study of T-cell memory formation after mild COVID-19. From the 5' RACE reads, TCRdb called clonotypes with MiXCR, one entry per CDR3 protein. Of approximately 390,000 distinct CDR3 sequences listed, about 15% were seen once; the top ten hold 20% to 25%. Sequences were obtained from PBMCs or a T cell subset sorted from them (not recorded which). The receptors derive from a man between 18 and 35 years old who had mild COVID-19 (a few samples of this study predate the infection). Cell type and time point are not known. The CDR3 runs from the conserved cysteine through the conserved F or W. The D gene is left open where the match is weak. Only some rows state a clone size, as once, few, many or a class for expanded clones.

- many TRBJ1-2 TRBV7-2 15 TGTGCCAGCACCCCTCCCACGACAGCCGTCTATGGCTACACCTTC CASTPPTTAVYGYTF
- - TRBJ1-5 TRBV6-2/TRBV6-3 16 TGTGCCAGCAGTCCATGGGGAGGAAATAGCAATCAGCCCCAGCATTTT CASSPWGGNSNQPQHF
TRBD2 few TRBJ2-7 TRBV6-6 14 TGTGCCAGCAGCCGGGGGGGAGCAACCCACGAGCAGTACTTC CASSRGGATHEQYF
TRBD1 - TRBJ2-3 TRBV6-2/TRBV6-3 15 TGTGCCAGCAGCCGTTCAGAGGGGGCTGTAGATACGCAGTATTTT CASSRSEGAVDTQYF
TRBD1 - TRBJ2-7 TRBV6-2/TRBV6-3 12 TGTGCCAGCAATGATAGGGGGCGCGAGCAGTACTTC CASNDRGREQYF
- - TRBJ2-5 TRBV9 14 TGTGCCAGCAGCGTTGGGGTTGGCGGGGAGACCCAGTACTTC CASSVGVGGETQYF
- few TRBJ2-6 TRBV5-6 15 TGTGCCAGCAGCAAGGACAACTCTGGGGCCAACGTCCTGACTTTC CASSKDNSGANVLTF
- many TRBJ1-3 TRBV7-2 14 TGTGCCAGCAGCTTTTGGAACTCTGGAAACACCATATATTTT CASSFWNSGNTIYF
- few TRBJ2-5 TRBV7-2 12 TGTGCCAGCAGCTTAGCGACGACGACCCAGTACTTC CASSLATTTQYF
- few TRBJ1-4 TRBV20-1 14 TGCAGTGCTAGTTCCGGCTCAACTAATGAAAAACTGTTTTTT CSASSGSTNEKLFF
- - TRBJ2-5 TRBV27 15 TGTGCCAGCACGAAGACGCGGGGCGGACAAGAGACCCAGTACTTC CASTKTRGGQETQYF
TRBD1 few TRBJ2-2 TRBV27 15 TGTGCCAGCAGAACCGGGACAGCGAACACCGGGGAGCTGTTTTTT CASRTGTANTGELFF
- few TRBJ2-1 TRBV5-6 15 TGTGCCAGCAGCTTGGGGCGGGTCGGGGTAAATGAGCAGTTCTTC CASSLGRVGVNEQFF
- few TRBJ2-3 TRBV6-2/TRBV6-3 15 TGTGCCAGCAGTCTTGCCGCAGCCTTACACCATACGCAGTATTTT CASSLAAALHHTQYF
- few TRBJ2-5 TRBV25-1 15 TGTGCCAGCAGTGAATTCGAGGGGGGAGATGAGACCCAGTACTTC CASSEFEGGDETQYF
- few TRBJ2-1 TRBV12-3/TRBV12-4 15 TGTGCCAGCAGTTTGGGACTCTTCTCCTACAATGAGCAGTTCTTC CASSLGLFSYNEQFF
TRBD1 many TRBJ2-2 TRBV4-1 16 TGCGCCAGCAGCCAGGGCTGGACAGGGGAAGCCGGGGAGCTGTTTTTT CASSQGWTGEAGELFF
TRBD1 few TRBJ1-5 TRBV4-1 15 TGCGCCAGCAGCCAAGAAGGGACAGACAATCAGCCCCAGCATTTT CASSQEGTDNQPQHF
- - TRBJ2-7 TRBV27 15 TGTGCCAGCAGTTCCACCCAGGTCGGATTAAACGAGCAGTACTTC CASSSTQVGLNEQYF
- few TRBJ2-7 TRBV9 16 TGTGCCAGCAGCGTAGGACCCAGAGTACCCCTCTACGAGCAGTACTTC CASSVGPRVPLYEQYF
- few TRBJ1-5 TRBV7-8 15 TGTGCCAGCAGCTTAGGGGCGTCGGGCAATCAGCCCCAGCATTTT CASSLGASGNQPQHF
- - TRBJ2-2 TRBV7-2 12 TGTGCCAGCAGCTTAGCGGTCGGGGAGCTGTTTTTT CASSLAVGELFF
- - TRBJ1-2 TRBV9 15 TGTGCCAGCAGCGACATAGGGCTGTACGACTATGGCTACACCTTC CASSDIGLYDYGYTF
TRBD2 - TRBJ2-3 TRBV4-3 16 TGCGCCAGCAGCCCCGGACTAGCGGGGGGGCAAGATACGCAGTATTTT CASSPGLAGGQDTQYF
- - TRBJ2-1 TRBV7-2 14 TGTGCCAGCAGCTTGGTCGTACTAGTTAATGAGCAGTTCTTC CASSLVVLVNEQFF
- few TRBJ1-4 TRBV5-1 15 TGCGCCAGCAGCGCAACAGGGATGCCGGAGGAAAAACTGTTTTTT CASSATGMPEEKLFF
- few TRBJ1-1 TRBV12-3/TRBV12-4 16 TGTGCCAGCAGTTTGGGGCCGAAGGGAAGGAACACTGAAGCTTTCTTT CASSLGPKGRNTEAFF
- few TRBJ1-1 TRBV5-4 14 TGTGCCAGCAGCTTGGTGGGACCGGGGACTGAAGCTTTCTTT CASSLVGPGTEAFF